The present T cell receptor (beta chain) was sequenced within a study of shared clonotypes between healthy human individuals. Produced via immunoSEQ multiplex PCR; TCRdb's table is partial and in-frame only. The data hold just over 2,000,000 clones, with 85% to 95% observed a single time. The CDR3 has 17 residues. Trimming left V 7 bases short and J 0 bases short, with 19 bases between. Germline V CDR1 and CDR2: MDHEN, SYDVKM. This chain connects TRBV28 to TRBJ1-5, with D unresolved. This TCR was recovered from a man between 18 and 29 years old in good health. The sequencing input was naive CD4+ T cells sorted from blood. Sample subset: CD45RA+ positively selected. CDR3 protein: CASTKTHPRYSNQPQHF. CDR3 nucleotides: TGTGCCAGCACCAAGACACATCCGAGATATAGCAATCAGCCCCAGCATTTT.